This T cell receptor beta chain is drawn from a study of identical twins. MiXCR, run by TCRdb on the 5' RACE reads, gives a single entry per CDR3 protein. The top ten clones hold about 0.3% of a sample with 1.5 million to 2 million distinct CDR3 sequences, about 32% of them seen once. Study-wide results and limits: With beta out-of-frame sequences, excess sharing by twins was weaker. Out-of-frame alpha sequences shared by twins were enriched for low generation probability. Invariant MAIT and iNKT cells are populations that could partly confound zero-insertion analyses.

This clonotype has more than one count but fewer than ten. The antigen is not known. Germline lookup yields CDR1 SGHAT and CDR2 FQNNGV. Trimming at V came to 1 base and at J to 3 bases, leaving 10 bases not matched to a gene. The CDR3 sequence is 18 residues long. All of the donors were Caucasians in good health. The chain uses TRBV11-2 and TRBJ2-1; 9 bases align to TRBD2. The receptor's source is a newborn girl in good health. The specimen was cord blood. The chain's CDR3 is CASSLVGIAGANYNEQFF. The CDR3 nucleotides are TGTGCCAGCAGCTTAGTGGGGATAGCGGGGGCGAACTACAATGAGCAGTTCTTC.